Following are 5 T cell receptor beta chains from one sample sequenced in a study of T cell responses to AZD1222 COVID-19 vaccine. Clones were sequenced by immunoSEQ multiplex PCR, and TCRdb holds only the in-frame ones, with some missing. Of 150,000 to 200,000 clones listed, just over 90% are singletons. The sample here was peripheral blood, taken 28 days after the second AZD1222 dose. The receptors were gathered from an adult who received the AZD1222 COVID-19 vaccine.

The chain links TRBV6-5 to TRBJ1-1; 9 nucleotides match TRBD1. CDR3 length: 13 residues. Germline V lookup: CDR1 MNHEY, CDR2 SVGAGI. V lost 7 bases and J lost 1; bases outside the gene matches: 1. The CDR3 nucleotides are TGTGCCAGCAAGGGACAGGGGAACACTGAAGCTTTCTTT. This encodes CASKGQGNTEAFF.

CDR3 sequence reads: CASSPRGYEAYEQYF. The CDR3, as DNA: TGCGCCAGCAGCCCCCGAGGCTACGAGGCCTACGAGCAGTACTTC. This chain joins TRBV5-1 and TRBJ2-7; D is ambiguous. There are 15 residues in the CDR3. CDR1 and CDR2 from the germline V gene are SGHRS and YFSETQ. V gave up 4 bases and J gave up 2 bases, with 16 bases separating them.

This rearrangement joins TRBV7-2 to TRBJ2-6; TRBD2 might be the D (6 bases). This CDR3 has 14 residues. Trimming stripped 8 bases from V and 3 bases from J, with 11 bases between. Per the germline V gene, CDR1 is SGHTA and CDR2 is FQGNSA. As DNA, the CDR3 is TGTGCCAGCTGGAGGGAGAGTGGGGCCAACGTCCTGACTTTC. Protein product: CASWRESGANVLTF. Supplemented by reference TRBV7-2 and TRBJ2-6, the full variable domain reads GAGVSQSPSNKVTEKGKDVELRCDPISGHTALYWYRQSLGQGLEFLIYFQGNSAPDKSGLPSDRFSAERTGGSVSTLTIQRTQQEDSAVYLCASWRESGANVLTFGAGSRLTVL.

The V and J genes are TRBV7-2 and TRBJ1-3; the D gene is possibly TRBD1 (6 bases). CDR3 length: 15 residues. V lost 4 bases to trimming and J lost 2 bases, with 12 bases between them. Germline CDR1 SGHTA, CDR2 FQGNSA. The CDR3: CASSSQYRAGNTIYF. The DNA of the CDR3 is TGTGCCAGCAGCTCGCAGTACAGGGCTGGAAACACCATATATTTT. Using reference TRBV7-2 and TRBJ1-3 for the parts outside the CDR3, the full variable domain is GAGVSQSPSNKVTEKGKDVELRCDPISGHTALYWYRQSLGQGLEFLIYFQGNSAPDKSGLPSDRFSAERTGGSVSTLTIQRTQQEDSAVYLCASSSQYRAGNTIYFGEGSWLTVV.

This clone was counted a single time. The chain recombines TRBV7-2 with TRBJ2-1; 7 nucleotides align to TRBD2. After removal of 2 bases from V and 10 bases from J, the junction contained 14 bases not matched to a gene. The CDR3 loop spans 16 amino acids. Germline values: CDR1 SGHTA, CDR2 FQGNSA. The CDR3 is CASSLMASGLKVEQFF. DNA for the CDR3: TGTGCCAGCAGCTTAATGGCTAGCGGACTTAAGGTGGAGCAGTTCTTC.